This T cell receptor (beta chain) was identified during a study of PD-1 blockade in classical Hodgkin lymphoma. The time point is: newly diagnosed, previously untreated cHL patient sample. Isolation of CD8+ T cells from thawed PBMCs used magnetic negative selection. What served as comparison were PBMCs in newly diagnosed, untreated classical Hodgkin lymphoma. Concerning this clone itself: The antigen remains unidentified.

The table came from immunoSEQ multiplex PCR; TCRdb's copy has only in-frame clones and leaves some out. The data contain around 23,000 clones, approximately 87% of them singletons. Study-wide points: Prior therapy or disease activity may underlie the repertoire differences, whose causes remain undefined. TCR diversity at baseline was reported to be reduced in newly diagnosed patients relative to healthy donors.

CDR3 length equals 13 residues. Looked up from germline, CDR1 is MGHRA and CDR2 is YSYEKL. The J segment lost 16 bases and the V segment lost 3 bases, leaving 9 bases of the junction unmatched. Material: CD8+ T cells from blood. The chain recombines TRBV4-1 with TRBJ1-6; TRBD1 matches at 7 bases. This sequence originates from a human donor with classical Hodgkin lymphoma. CDR3 in amino acids: CASSHKQGRILHF. The DNA of the CDR3 is TGCGCCAGCAGCCACAAACAGGGGCGGATACTCCACTTT.